This T cell receptor beta chain was documented in a study of shared clonotypes between healthy human individuals. General study results and limits: Apart from blood, nothing was sampled; tissue repertoires likely differ. Clonotypes that were shared across four donors made up around 5% of naive CD4 clonotypes. Naive subsets usually exceeded memory subsets in estimated richness. Limited genetic and exposure-history diversity came from having few donors.

To note about this clone: Antigen: not known.

Trimming removed 1 base from V and 7 bases from J, with 10 bases in between. The germline CDR1 and CDR2 sequences are SGHTA and FQGNSA. This CDR3 has 13 amino acids. Sequencing used immunoSEQ multiplex PCR; TCRdb keeps in-frame clones, though not all of them. The top ten hold about 0.13% of the sample, which has millions of clones, 85% to 95% seen once. Input material: naive CD4+ T cells sorted from blood. Described subset: CD45RA+ positively selected. The chain employs TRBV7-2 and TRBJ1-1, with TRBD1 as a possible D gene (6 bases). The receptor was isolated from a man aged 18-30 years in good health. This CDR3 reads CASSLGTAIEAFF. Here the CDR3 DNA reads TGTGCCAGCAGCTTAGGGACAGCCATTGAAGCTTTCTTT.